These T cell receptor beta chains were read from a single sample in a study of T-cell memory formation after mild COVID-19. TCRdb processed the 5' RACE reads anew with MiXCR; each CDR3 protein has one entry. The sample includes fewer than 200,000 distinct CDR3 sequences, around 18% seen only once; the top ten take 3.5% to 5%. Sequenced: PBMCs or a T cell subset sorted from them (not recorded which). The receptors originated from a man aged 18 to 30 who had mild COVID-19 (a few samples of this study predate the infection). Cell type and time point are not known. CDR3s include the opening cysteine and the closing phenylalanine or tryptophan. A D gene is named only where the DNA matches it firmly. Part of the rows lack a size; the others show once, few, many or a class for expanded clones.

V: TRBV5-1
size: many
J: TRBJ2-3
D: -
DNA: TGCGCCAGCAGCGTGGACACCGCGGCAGATACGCAGTATTTT
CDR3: CASSVDTAADTQYF

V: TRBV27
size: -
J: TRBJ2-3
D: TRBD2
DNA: TGTGCCAGCAGTTCTACTAGCGGGGCCCTCCCAGATACGCAGTATTTT
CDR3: CASSSTSGALPDTQYF

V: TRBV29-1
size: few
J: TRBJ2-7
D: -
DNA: TGCAGCGCTTCAGGGGCTTCCTACGAGCAGTACTTC
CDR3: CSASGASYEQYF

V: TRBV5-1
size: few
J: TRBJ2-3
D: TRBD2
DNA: TGCGCCAGCAGCCTAACTAGCGGGGGGTCCTATACGCAGTATTTT
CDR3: CASSLTSGGSYTQYF

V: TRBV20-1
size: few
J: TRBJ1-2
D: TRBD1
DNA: TGCAGTGCTACAAAGGGGGCTCTGAACTATGGCTACACCTTC
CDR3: CSATKGALNYGYTF

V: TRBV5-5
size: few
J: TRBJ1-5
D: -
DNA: TGTGCCAGCAGCTTGGAAGACAGTCAGCCCCAGCATTTT
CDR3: CASSLEDSQPQHF

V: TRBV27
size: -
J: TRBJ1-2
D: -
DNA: TGTGCCAGCAGCCTCTATGGGACTCCGAAAGATGGCTACACCTTC
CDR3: CASSLYGTPKDGYTF

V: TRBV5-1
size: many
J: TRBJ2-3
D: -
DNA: TGCGCCAGCAGCTTGGCCATTCACTCCGACCCAGCCACAGATACGCAGTATTTT
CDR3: CASSLAIHSDPATDTQYF

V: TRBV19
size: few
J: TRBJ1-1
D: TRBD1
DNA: TGTGCCAGTATTACACAGGGGGCGATAGGCACTGAAGCTTTCTTT
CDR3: CASITQGAIGTEAFF

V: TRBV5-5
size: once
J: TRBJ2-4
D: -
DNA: TGTGCCAGCAGCTTTATAGGGGGGTTAGCCAAAAACATTCAGTACTTC
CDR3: CASSFIGGLAKNIQYF